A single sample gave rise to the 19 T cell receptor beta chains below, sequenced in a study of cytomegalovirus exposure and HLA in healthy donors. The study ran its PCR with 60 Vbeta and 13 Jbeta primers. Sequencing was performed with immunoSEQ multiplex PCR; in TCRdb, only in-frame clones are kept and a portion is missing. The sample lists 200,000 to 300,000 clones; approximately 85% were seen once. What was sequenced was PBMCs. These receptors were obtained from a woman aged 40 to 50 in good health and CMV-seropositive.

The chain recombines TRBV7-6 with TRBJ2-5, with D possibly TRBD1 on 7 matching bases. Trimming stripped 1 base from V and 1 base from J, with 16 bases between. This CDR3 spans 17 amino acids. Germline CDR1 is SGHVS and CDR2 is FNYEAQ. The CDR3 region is CASSLVWAGGSQETQYF. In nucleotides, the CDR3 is TGTGCCAGCAGCTTAGTTTGGGCAGGGGGGTCCCAAGAGACCCAGTACTTC.

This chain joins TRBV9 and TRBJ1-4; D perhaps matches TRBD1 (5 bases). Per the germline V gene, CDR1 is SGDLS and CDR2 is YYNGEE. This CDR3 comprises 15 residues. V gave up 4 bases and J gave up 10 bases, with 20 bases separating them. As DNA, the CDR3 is TGTGCCAGCAGCCCCCGAGGGACTGAGCTGGGAAAACTGTTTTTT. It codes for CASSPRGTELGKLFF.

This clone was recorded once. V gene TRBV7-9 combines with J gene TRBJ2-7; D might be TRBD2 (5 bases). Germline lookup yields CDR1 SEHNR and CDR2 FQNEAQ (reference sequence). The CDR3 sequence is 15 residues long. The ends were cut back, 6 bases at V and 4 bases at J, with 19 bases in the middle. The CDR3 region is CASSPIEFGEYEQYF. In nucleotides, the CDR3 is TGTGCCAGCAGTCCGATCGAGTTCGGGGAATACGAGCAGTACTTC.

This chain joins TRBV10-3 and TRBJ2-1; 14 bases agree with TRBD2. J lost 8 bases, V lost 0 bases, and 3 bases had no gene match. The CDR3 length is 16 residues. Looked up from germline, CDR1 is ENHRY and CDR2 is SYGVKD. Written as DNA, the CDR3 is TGTGCCATCAGTGAGTCTGGACTAGCGGGAGGTTATGAGCAGTTCTTC. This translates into CAISESGLAGGYEQFF.

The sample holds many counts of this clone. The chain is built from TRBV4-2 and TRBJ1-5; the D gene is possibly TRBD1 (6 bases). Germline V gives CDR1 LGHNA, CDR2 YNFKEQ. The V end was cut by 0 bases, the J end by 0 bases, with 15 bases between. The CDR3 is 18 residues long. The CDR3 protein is CASSQEPDTGYSNQPQHF. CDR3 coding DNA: TGTGCCAGCAGCCAAGAGCCCGACACAGGGTATAGCAATCAGCCCCAGCATTTT.

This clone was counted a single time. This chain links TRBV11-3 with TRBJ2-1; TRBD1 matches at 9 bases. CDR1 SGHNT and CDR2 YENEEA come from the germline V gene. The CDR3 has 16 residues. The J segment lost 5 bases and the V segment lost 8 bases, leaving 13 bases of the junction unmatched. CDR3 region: CASVLEGTGRNNEQFF. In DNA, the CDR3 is TGTGCCAGCGTCCTTGAGGGGACAGGGCGTAACAATGAGCAGTTCTTC.

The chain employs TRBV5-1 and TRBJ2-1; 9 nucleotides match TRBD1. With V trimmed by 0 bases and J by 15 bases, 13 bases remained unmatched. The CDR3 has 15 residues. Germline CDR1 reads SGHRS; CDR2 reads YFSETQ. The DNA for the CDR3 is TGCGCCAGCAGCTTGGAGGGACAGGGCCAGCTAAAACGGTTCTTC. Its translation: CASSLEGQGQLKRFF. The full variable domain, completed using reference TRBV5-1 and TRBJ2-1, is KAGVTQTPRYLIKTRGQQVTLSCSPISGHRSVSWYQQTPGQGLQFLFEYFSETQRNKGNFPGRFSGRQFSNSRSEMNVSTLELGDSALYLCASSLEGQGQLKRFFGPGTRLTVL.

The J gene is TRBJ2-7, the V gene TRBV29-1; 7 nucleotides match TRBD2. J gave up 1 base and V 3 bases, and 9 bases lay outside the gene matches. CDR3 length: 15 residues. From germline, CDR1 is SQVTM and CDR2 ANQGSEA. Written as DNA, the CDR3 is TGCAGCGTTGATCTGTATGGGGGGGGGTCCTACGAGCAGTACTTC. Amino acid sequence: CSVDLYGGGSYEQYF.

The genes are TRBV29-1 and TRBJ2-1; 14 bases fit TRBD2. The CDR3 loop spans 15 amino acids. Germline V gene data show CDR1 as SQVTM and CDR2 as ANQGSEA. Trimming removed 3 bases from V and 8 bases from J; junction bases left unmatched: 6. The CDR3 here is CSVEGTSGRVDEQFF. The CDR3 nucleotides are TGCAGCGTTGAGGGGACTAGCGGGAGAGTCGATGAGCAGTTCTTC.

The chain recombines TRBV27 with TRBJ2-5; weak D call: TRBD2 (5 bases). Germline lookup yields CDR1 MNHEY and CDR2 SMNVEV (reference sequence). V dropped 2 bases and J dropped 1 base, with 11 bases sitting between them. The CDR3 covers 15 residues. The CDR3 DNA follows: TGTGCCAGCAGTTTAATTGGGAGACTCCAAGAGACCCAGTACTTC. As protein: CASSLIGRLQETQYF.

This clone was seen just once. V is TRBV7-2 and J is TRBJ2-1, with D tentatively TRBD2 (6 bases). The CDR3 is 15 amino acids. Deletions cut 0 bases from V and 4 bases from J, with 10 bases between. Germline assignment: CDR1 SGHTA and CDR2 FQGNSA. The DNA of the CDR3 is TGTGCCAGCAGCTTAGCGCGGGACCCATACAATGAGCAGTTCTTC. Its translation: CASSLARDPYNEQFF.

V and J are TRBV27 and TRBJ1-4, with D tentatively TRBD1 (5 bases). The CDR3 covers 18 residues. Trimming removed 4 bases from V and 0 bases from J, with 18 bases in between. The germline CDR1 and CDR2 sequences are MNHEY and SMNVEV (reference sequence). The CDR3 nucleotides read TGTGCCAGCAGTTCCCACAGGCTTACTATCGCAACTAATGAAAAACTGTTTTTT. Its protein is CASSSHRLTIATNEKLFF. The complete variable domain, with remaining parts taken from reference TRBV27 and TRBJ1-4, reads EAQVTQNPRYLITVTGKKLTVTCSQNMNHEYMSWYRQDPGLGLRQIYYSMNVEVTDKGDVPEGYKVSRKEKRNFPLILESPSPNQTSLYFCASSSHRLTIATNEKLFFGSGTQLSVL.

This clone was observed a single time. As DNA, the CDR3 is TGCGCCAGCAGCACCGGACTAGGCGCCTACGAGCAGTACTTC. It yields the protein CASSTGLGAYEQYF. The chain uses TRBV5-1 and TRBJ2-7, with 7 bases fitting TRBD2. Germline values: CDR1 SGHRS, CDR2 YFSETQ. There are 14 residues in the CDR3. With V trimmed by 4 bases and J by 2 bases, 6 bases remained unmatched.

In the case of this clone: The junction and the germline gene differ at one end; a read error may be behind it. CDR3 region: CARSPGQGNEKLFF. The CDR3 nucleotides read TGTGCCCGCAGTCCAGGACAGGGCAATGAAAAACTGTTTTTT. The V and J genes are TRBV27 and TRBJ1-4; TRBD1 matches 8 bases. The germline CDR1 and CDR2 sequences are MNHEY and SMNVEV (reference sequence). The CDR3 totals 14 residues. The whole variable domain, remainder taken from reference TRBV27 and TRBJ1-4, is EAQVTQNPRYLITVTGKKLTVTCSQNMNHEYMSWYRQDPGLGLRQIYYSMNVEVTDKGDVPEGYKVSRKEKRNFPLILESPSPNQTSLYFCARSPGQGNEKLFFGSGTQLSVL.

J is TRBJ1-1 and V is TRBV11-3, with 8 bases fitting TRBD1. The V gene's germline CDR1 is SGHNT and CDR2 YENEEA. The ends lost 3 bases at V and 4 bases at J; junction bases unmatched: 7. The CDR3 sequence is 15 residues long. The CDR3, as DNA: TGTGCCAGCAGCTTTTCGGGACAGGCGTTCACTGAAGCTTTCTTT. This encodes CASSFSGQAFTEAFF.

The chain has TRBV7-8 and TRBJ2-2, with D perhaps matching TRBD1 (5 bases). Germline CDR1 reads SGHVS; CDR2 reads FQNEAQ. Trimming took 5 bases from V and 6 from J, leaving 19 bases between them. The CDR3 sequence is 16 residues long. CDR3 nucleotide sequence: TGTGCCAGCAGCCCCCCCCAAGTGGAAGGGGCCGGGGAGCTGTTTTTT. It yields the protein CASSPPQVEGAGELFF.

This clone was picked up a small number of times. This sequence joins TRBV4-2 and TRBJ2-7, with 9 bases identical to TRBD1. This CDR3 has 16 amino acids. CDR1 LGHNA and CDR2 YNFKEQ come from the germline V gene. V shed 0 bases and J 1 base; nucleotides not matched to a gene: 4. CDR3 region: CASSQDRGTGSYEQYF. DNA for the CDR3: TGTGCCAGCAGCCAAGATAGAGGGACAGGGTCCTACGAGCAGTACTTC.

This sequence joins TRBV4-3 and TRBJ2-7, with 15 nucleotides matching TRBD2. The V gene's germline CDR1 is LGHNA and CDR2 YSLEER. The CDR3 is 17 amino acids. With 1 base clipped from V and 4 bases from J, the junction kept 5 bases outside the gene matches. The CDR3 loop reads CASSQGLGTSGRYEQYF. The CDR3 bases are TGCGCCAGCAGCCAAGGGCTCGGGACTAGCGGGAGGTACGAGCAGTACTTC.

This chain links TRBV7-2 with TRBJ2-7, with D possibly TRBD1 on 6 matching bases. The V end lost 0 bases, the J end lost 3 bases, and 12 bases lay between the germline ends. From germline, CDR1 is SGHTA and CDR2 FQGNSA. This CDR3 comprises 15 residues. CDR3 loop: CASSLALGTIYEQYF. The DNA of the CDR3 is TGTGCCAGCAGCTTAGCTCTCGGGACAATCTACGAGCAGTACTTC.